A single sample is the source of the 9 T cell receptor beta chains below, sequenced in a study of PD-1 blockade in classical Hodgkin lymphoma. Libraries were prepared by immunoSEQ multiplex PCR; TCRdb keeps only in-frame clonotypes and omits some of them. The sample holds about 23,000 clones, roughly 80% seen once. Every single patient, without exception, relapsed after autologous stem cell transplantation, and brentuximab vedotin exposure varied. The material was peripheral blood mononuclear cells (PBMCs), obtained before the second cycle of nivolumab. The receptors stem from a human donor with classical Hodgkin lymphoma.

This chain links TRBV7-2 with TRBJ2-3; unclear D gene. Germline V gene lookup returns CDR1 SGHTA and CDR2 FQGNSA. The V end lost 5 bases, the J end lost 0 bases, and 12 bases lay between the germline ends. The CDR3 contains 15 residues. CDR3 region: CASSPWSSSTDTQYF. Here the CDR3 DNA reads TGTGCCAGCAGCCCTTGGTCTTCTAGCACAGATACGCAGTATTTT.

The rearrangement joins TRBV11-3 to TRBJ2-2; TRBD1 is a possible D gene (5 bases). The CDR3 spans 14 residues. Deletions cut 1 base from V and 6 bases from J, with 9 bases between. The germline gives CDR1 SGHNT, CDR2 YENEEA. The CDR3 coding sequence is TGTGCCAGCAGCTTAGGTGCAGGGTCCGGGGAGCTGTTTTTT. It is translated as CASSLGAGSGELFF. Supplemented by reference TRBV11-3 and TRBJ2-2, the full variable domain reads EAGVVQSPRYKIIEKKQPVAFWCNPISGHNTLYWYLQNLGQGPELLIRYENEEAVDDSQLPKDRFSAERLKGVDSTLKIQPAELGDSAVYLCASSLGAGSGELFFGEGSRLTVL.

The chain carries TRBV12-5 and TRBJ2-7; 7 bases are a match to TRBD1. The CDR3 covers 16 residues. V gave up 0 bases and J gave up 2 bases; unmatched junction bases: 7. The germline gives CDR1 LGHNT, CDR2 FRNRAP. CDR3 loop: CASGLVLGTEPYEQYF. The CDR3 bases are TGTGCTAGTGGTTTGGTACTCGGGACAGAGCCCTACGAGCAGTACTTC.

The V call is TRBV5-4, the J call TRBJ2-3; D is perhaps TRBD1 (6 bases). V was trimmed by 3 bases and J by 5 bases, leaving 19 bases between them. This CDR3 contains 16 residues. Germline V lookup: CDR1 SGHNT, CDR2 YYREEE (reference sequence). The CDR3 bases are TGTGCCAGCAGCTCAAAGCAACAGGGCTTGGGAGATACGCAGTATTTT. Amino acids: CASSSKQQGLGDTQYF.

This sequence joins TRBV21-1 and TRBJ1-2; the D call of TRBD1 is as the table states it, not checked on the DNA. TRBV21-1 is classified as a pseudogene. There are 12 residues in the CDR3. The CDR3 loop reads CASSRDSYGYTF. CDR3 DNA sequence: TGTGCCAGCAGCAGGGACAGCTATGGCTACACCTTC.

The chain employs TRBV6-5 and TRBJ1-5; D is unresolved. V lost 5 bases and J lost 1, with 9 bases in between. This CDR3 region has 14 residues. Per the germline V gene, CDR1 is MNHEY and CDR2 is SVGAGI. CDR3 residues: CASSVQGSNQPQHF. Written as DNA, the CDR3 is TGTGCCAGCAGTGTACAAGGGAGCAATCAGCCCCAGCATTTT.

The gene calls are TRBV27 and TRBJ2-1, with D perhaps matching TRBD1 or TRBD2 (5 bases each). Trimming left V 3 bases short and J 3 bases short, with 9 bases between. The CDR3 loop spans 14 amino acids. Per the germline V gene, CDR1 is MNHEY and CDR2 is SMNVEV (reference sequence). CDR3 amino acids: CASSFRGDYNEQFF. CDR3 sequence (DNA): TGTGCCAGCAGTTTCCGAGGGGACTACAATGAGCAGTTCTTC.

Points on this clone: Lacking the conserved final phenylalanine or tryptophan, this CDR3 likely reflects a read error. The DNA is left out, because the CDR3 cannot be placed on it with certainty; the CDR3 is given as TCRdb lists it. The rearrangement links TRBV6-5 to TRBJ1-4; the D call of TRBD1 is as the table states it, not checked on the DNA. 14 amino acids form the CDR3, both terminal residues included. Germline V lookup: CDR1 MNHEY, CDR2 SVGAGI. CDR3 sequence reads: CASSLGTGASPGFV.

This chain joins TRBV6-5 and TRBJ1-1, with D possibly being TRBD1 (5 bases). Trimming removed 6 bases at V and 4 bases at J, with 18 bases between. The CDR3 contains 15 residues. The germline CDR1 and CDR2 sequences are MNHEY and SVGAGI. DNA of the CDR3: TGTGCCAGCAGCACAGTAGGCAGGGATAGCACTGAAGCTTTCTTT. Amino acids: CASSTVGRDSTEAFF.